The next 13 T cell receptor beta chains were all read from a single sample in a study of T-cell memory formation after mild COVID-19 (dated by TCRdb to about 2021). Libraries were prepared through 5' RACE. Sequencing relied on an Illumina NovaSeq 6000. Using fastp at Q25 and MiXCR, TCRdb reprocessed the public reads and kept productive beta chains. Identical CDR3 protein sequences are pooled into one entry, listed with their most common genes and DNA. This sample lists fewer than 200,000 distinct CDR3 sequences; roughly 20% were detected once. The ten largest clones add up to more than 3% of the sample. The sample comprised PBMCs or a T cell subset sorted from them (not recorded which). These TCRs come from a young man who had mild COVID-19 (a few samples of this study predate the infection). The sample titles of this study are shuffled in the database, so cell type and time point are left out; the donor was told from shared clones.

This clonotype was detected only a few times. The V call is TRBV19, the J call TRBJ2-3; possible D gene TRBD1, 6 bases. CDR1 and CDR2 from the germline V gene are LNHDA and SQIVND (reference sequence). The CDR3 spans 14 residues. Trimming took 3 bases from V and 2 from J, leaving 9 bases between them. CDR3 in amino acids: CASSMDRVTDTQYF. The DNA of the CDR3 is TGTGCCAGTAGTATGGACAGAGTCACAGATACGCAGTATTTT. Using reference TRBV19 and TRBJ2-3 for the parts outside the CDR3, the full variable domain is DGGITQSPKYLFRKEGQNVTLSCEQNLNHDAMYWYRQDPGQGLRLIYYSQIVNDFQKGDIAEGYSVSREKKESFPLTVTSAQKNPTAFYLCASSMDRVTDTQYFGPGTRLTVL.

The chain recombines TRBV7-2 with TRBJ2-2; tentatively, D is TRBD1 (5 bases). CDR1 is SGHTA, CDR2 FQGNSA, per germline. Trimming left V 4 bases short and J 9 bases short, with 18 bases between. The CDR3 is 15 residues long. The CDR3 DNA reads as TGTGCCAGCAGCTCCTTAGCCCAGGGTCCCCGGGAGCTGTTTTTT. Translated, it gives CASSSLAQGPRELFF.

This chain connects TRBV20-1 to TRBJ1-1; D may be TRBD1 (6 bases). Trimming removed 3 bases at V and 1 base at J, with 12 bases between. The germline V gene has CDR1 DFQATT and CDR2 SNEGSKA (reference sequence). CDR3 length: 14 amino acids. CDR3 DNA: TGCAGTGCTAGGAACAGGGCCTCGAACACTGAAGCTTTCTTT. It encodes CSARNRASNTEAFF.

J is TRBJ2-3 and V is TRBV20-1; 10 bases are shared with TRBD1. The ends lost 5 bases at V and 2 bases at J; junction bases unmatched: 7. The CDR3 spans 15 residues. Germline CDR1 and CDR2: DFQATT and SNEGSKA (reference sequence). CDR3 bases: TGCAGTGCTGAATGGGACAGGGGTGCCACAGATACGCAGTATTTT. It codes for CSAEWDRGATDTQYF.

The CDR3 loop reads CSARQTGSGSYGYTF. DNA for the CDR3: TGCAGTGCACGCCAGACAGGGAGCGGTAGCTATGGCTACACCTTC. The chain recombines TRBV20-1 with TRBJ1-2, with 7 bases lining up with TRBD1. J lost 4 bases, V lost 6 bases, and 14 bases had no gene match. CDR1 is DFQATT and CDR2 is SNEGSKA in the germline V gene (reference sequence). The CDR3 covers 15 residues.

This clonotype was counted only a few times. V gene TRBV12-3 or TRBV12-4 combines with J gene TRBJ2-3; D uncertain. The CDR3 runs to 11 residues. Trimming took 5 bases from V and 7 from J, leaving 7 bases between them. The CDR3 reads CASSLQHTQYF. The CDR3 nucleotides read TGTGCCAGCAGTCTTCAGCATACGCAGTATTTT.

The sample holds a few counts of this clonotype. The V call is TRBV15, the J call TRBJ2-3, with D hard to call. The germline V gene has CDR1 LNHNV and CDR2 YYDKDF (reference sequence). The V and J ends lost 0 bases and 2 bases respectively, with 9 bases between them. The CDR3 has 15 amino acids. CDR3 in DNA: TGTGCCACCAGCAGAGACCGGGCGCCCACAGATACGCAGTATTTT. The encoded protein is CATSRDRAPTDTQYF.

This rearrangement joins TRBV6-1 to TRBJ1-1, with 12 bases aligning to TRBD1. In germline, CDR1 is MNHNS, CDR2 SASEGT. With 5 bases clipped from V and 3 bases from J, the junction kept 4 bases outside the gene matches. The CDR3 consists of 15 residues. The CDR3 coding sequence is TGTGCCAGCAGTTGGGGGACAGGGGGCCACACTGAAGCTTTCTTT. Its protein is CASSWGTGGHTEAFF.

The table lists this clonotype with many counts. The V and J genes are TRBV6-6 and TRBJ1-4; D is unclear. Trimming removed 0 bases at V and 8 bases at J, with 10 bases between. In germline, CDR1 is MNHNY, CDR2 SVGAGI (reference sequence). The CDR3 is 14 amino acids. The CDR3 protein is CASSYSEGAEKLFF. For the CDR3, the DNA is TGTGCCAGCAGTTACTCGGAGGGTGCGGAAAAACTGTTTTTT.

The J gene is TRBJ1-6, the V gene TRBV7-9; D is ambiguous. The germline V gene encodes CDR1 SEHNR and CDR2 FQNEAQ (reference sequence). Trimming pared 2 bases from V and 6 bases from J, leaving 5 bases between. CDR3 size: 13 residues. CDR3 protein: CASSLNLNSPLHF. The DNA of the CDR3 is TGTGCCAGCAGCTTAAACCTTAATTCACCCCTCCACTTT.

This clonotype has only a few counts. This chain joins TRBV11-2 and TRBJ2-7; 8 nucleotides align to TRBD1. Germline V CDR1 and CDR2: SGHAT, FQNNGV. V lost 5 bases, J lost 2 bases, and 8 bases stayed unmatched. This CDR3 has 15 amino acids. Written as DNA, the CDR3 is TGTGCCAGCAGCCGGGACAGGCGATTCCCCTACGAGCAGTACTTC. Its translation: CASSRDRRFPYEQYF.

The chain employs TRBV9 and TRBJ2-5; TRBD1 might be the D (5 bases). This CDR3 has 15 residues. Trimming stripped 2 bases from V and 3 bases from J, with 14 bases between. The germline gives CDR1 SGDLS, CDR2 YYNGEE. In DNA, the CDR3 is TGTGCCAGCAGCGTGGTAGGGCAGGGTAAAGAGACCCAGTACTTC. Encoded protein: CASSVVGQGKETQYF.

This clonotype was observed a few times. V and J are TRBV18 and TRBJ1-5; no reliable D call. Germline CDR1 KGHSH, CDR2 LQKENI. Between the trimmed V and J ends, which lost 3 bases and 6 bases, there was a span of 12 bases. The CDR3 runs to 14 residues. The CDR3 spells CASSPDPTGQPQHF. The CDR3 DNA is TGTGCCAGCTCACCGGACCCTACCGGTCAGCCCCAGCATTTT.